The clone carrying this TCR beta chain came up many times. This entry belongs to a study of identical twins. TCRdb reanalysed the 5' RACE reads using MiXCR and keeps one entry per CDR3 protein. Among 450,000 to 650,000 distinct CDR3 sequences, roughly 9.5% were seen once, and the ten largest hold 2.5% to 3.5%. This CDR3 is 15 amino acids long. The germline V and J ends were trimmed by 2 bases and 3 bases, with 12 bases remaining between them. This sample also appeared in a second study, on yellow fever vaccine responses in identical twins. From that second work: Twins' vaccine T cell response reportedly gave the appearance of partial convergence and partial personalization.

The sequenced sample was PBMCs. V gene TRBV12-3 or TRBV12-4 combines with J gene TRBJ2-3; D perhaps matches TRBD1 (5 bases). The clonotype originates from a woman aged 18 to 35 in good health. The CDR3 DNA sequence: TGTGCCAGCAGTTTAAGGGGCCTGATGACAGATACGCAGTATTTT. Protein: CASSLRGLMTDTQYF.